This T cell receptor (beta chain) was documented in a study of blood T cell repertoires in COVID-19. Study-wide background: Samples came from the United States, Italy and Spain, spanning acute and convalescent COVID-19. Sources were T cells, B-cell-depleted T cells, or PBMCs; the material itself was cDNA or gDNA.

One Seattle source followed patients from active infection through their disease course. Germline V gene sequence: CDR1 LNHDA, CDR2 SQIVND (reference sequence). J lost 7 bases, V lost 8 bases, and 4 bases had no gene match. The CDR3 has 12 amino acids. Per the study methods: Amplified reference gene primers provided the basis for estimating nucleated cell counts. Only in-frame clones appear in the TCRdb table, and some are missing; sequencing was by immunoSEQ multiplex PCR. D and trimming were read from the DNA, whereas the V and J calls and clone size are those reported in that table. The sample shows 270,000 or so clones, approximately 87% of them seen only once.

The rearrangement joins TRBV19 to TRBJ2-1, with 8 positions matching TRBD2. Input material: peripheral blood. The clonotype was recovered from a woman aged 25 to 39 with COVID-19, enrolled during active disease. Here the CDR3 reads CASGIAGNEQFF. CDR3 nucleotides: TGTGCCAGTGGGATAGCGGGGAATGAGCAGTTCTTC.